The 32 T cell receptor beta chains given below trace back to one sample, sequenced in a study of low-dose radiotherapy and immunotherapy resistance in tumors. The sample's time point: before trial treatment. Gene-specific TRAV and TRBV primers were used for first-strand cDNA, covering alpha and beta chains. For amplifying TCRs, the PCR ran for 20 to 25 cycles with Phusion, which was used together with a constant-region primer and the adapter on the V primers. TCRdb recomputed calls from the reads with MiXCR, one row per CDR3 protein. Seen here are about 71,000 distinct CDR3 sequences, less than 35% observed once, and the top ten hold over 8.5%. The sequences come from PBMCs, collected before treatment. These receptors all stem from a female donor with ovarian cancer.

This clonotype was detected ten times or more. The chain employs TRBV3-1 and TRBJ2-1; D may correspond to TRBD1 or TRBD2 (5 bases each). From germline, CDR1 is LGHDT and CDR2 YNNKEL (reference sequence). The CDR3 totals 15 residues. V lost 0 bases and J lost 2, with 8 bases in between. CDR3 sequence (DNA): TGTGCCAGCAGCCAAGATTGGGGACCCTACAATGAGCAGTTCTTC. It is translated as CASSQDWGPYNEQFF.

The gene calls are TRBV7-2 and TRBJ2-5; 8 positions agree with TRBD2. From germline, CDR1 is SGHTA and CDR2 FQGNSA. The CDR3 has 15 residues. Losses at the gene ends were 1 base for V and 7 bases for J; bases not matched to a gene: 8. The CDR3 coding sequence is TGTGCCAGCAGCTTAGGCGGTATCGCGGGGGGGACCCAGTACTTC. Translating it yields CASSLGGIAGGTQYF.

This clonotype occurred many times. The chain combines TRBV5-1 with TRBJ1-1; 8 nucleotides line up with TRBD1. This CDR3 is built from 14 residues. After removal of 4 bases from V and 3 bases from J, the junction contained 5 bases not matched to a gene. Germline values: CDR1 SGHRS, CDR2 YFSETQ. CDR3 protein: CASSQGQAYTEAFF. In DNA form, the CDR3 reads TGCGCCAGCAGCCAGGGACAGGCCTACACTGAAGCTTTCTTT.

In this sample, this clonotype turned up many times. This chain connects TRBV10-3 to TRBJ2-3; a weak D match, TRBD1 (6 bases). CDR3 length: 16 residues. Trimming removed 3 bases at V and 6 bases at J, with 19 bases between. Germline values: CDR1 ENHRY, CDR2 SYGVKD. The CDR3, as DNA: TGTGCCATCAGTGACGGCGGCAGGGGCGTTATGGATACGCAGTATTTT. Protein: CAISDGGRGVMDTQYF.

This clonotype has at least ten counts. The CDR3 DNA reads as TGTGCCAGCACCCTGTCGGGGGGGTCCTACAATGAGCAGTTCTTC. This gives the protein CASTLSGGSYNEQFF. The chain carries TRBV6-2 or TRBV6-3 and TRBJ2-1, with 8 positions matching TRBD2. The J segment lost 1 base and the V segment lost 7 bases, leaving 6 bases of the junction unmatched. CDR3 length equals 15 residues. Looked up from germline, CDR1 is MNHEY and CDR2 is SVGEGT.

This clonotype was counted ten times or more. The V gene is TRBV7-2, the J gene TRBJ1-5; no firm D call. The ends were cut back, 2 bases at V and 4 bases at J, with 9 bases in the middle. The CDR3 length is 14 residues. CDR1 is SGHTA and CDR2 is FQGNSA in the germline V gene. For the CDR3, the DNA is TGTGCCAGCAGCTTAATTTCGAGAAATCAGCCCCAGCATTTT. It specifies CASSLISRNQPQHF.

As for this clonotype: The junction does not match germline at one end; this may be a read error. V gene TRBV7-7 combines with J gene TRBJ1-4, with TRBD1 identical over 8 bases. The CDR3 has 15 amino acids. Per germline, CDR1 SSHAT and CDR2 FNYEAQ (reference sequence). In DNA form, the CDR3 reads TGTGCTAGCAGCTTGACAGGGGCTGTTAATGAAGAACTGTTTTTT. As protein: CASSLTGAVNEELFF.

This clonotype occurred many times. This chain uses TRBV4-1 with TRBJ2-7; the match to TRBD1 covers 7 bases. The CDR3 loop spans 16 amino acids. Looked up from germline, CDR1 is MGHRA and CDR2 is YSYEKL. After removal of 0 bases from V and 0 bases from J, the junction contained 5 bases not matched to a gene. The CDR3 protein is CASSQEPRTGSYEQYF. The CDR3 DNA reads as TGCGCCAGCAGCCAAGAACCGAGGACAGGCTCCTACGAGCAGTACTTC.

Ten or more counts support this clonotype. The chain is built from TRBV20-1 and TRBJ1-5; D is perhaps TRBD1 (5 bases). Germline CDR1 reads DFQATT; CDR2 reads SNEGSKA (reference sequence). The CDR3 runs 15 residues. V was trimmed by 6 bases and J by 4 bases, leaving 19 bases between them. In nucleotides, the CDR3 is TGCAGTGCCGGACGGTCCGAGGGGCCAAATCAGCCCCAGCATTTT. Translating it yields CSAGRSEGPNQPQHF.

This chain links TRBV6-2 or TRBV6-3 with TRBJ2-4; the D is unclear. The germline CDR1 and CDR2 sequences are MNHEY and SVGEGT. This CDR3 region has 15 residues. V lost 6 bases to trimming and J lost 1 base, with 13 bases between them. CDR3 protein: CASRDGRSAKNIQYF. The CDR3, as DNA: TGTGCCAGCAGGGATGGACGGTCGGCCAAAAACATTCAGTACTTC.

The chain recombines TRBV24-1 with TRBJ2-4, with a weak D call TRBD1 (6 bases). V gave up 3 bases and J gave up 0 bases, with 11 bases separating them. Germline V gene sequence: CDR1 KGHDR, CDR2 SFDVKD. CDR3 size: 16 residues. DNA for the CDR3: TGTGCCACCAGTGATACGACAGGAGGAGCCAAAAACATTCAGTACTTC. It specifies CATSDTTGGAKNIQYF.

This clonotype was recorded many times. The chain combines TRBV5-1 with TRBJ2-7; TRBD1 matches at 8 bases. Unmatched junction bases numbered 4, after V lost 3 bases and J lost 2 bases. The germline gives CDR1 SGHRS, CDR2 YFSETQ. The CDR3 length is 14 residues. The CDR3: CASSWTGKPYEQYF. The CDR3 DNA is TGCGCCAGCAGCTGGACAGGGAAACCCTACGAGCAGTACTTC.

The sample holds a few counts of this clonotype. The V call is TRBV6-2 or TRBV6-3, the J call TRBJ2-1, with a possible D match to TRBD1 (6 bases). The CDR3 sequence is 16 residues long. The V end lost 5 bases, the J end lost 2 bases, and 16 bases lay between the germline ends. From germline, CDR1 is MNHEY and CDR2 SVGEGT. CDR3 bases: TGTGCCAGCAGTGAACTAGGGGGAATCACCTACAATGAGCAGTTCTTC. It specifies CASSELGGITYNEQFF.

This clonotype was detected ten times or more. The chain uses TRBV27 and TRBJ2-7; no reliable D call. The V end lost 1 base, the J end lost 2 bases, and 9 bases lay between the germline ends. This CDR3 has 14 residues. Germline V gene data show CDR1 as MNHEY and CDR2 as SMNVEV (reference sequence). The CDR3 here is CASSLYGQTYEQYF. Written as DNA, the CDR3 is TGTGCCAGCAGTTTATACGGCCAAACCTACGAGCAGTACTTC.

The V and J genes are TRBV6-2 or TRBV6-3 and TRBJ2-3; tentative D call: TRBD2 (6 bases). This CDR3 has 15 residues. Between the trimmed V and J ends, which lost 5 bases and 1 base, there was a span of 13 bases. CDR1 is MNHEY and CDR2 is SVGEGT in the germline V gene. The CDR3 sequence is CASSPGERGTDTQYF. CDR3 bases: TGTGCCAGCAGTCCCGGGGAGCGGGGCACAGATACGCAGTATTTT.

This clonotype was counted a few times. The rearrangement joins TRBV3-1 to TRBJ2-1, with 7 bases fitting TRBD2. Losses at the gene ends were 1 base for V and 0 bases for J; bases not matched to a gene: 3. CDR3 length: 16 amino acids. Per the germline V gene, CDR1 is LGHDT and CDR2 is YNNKEL (reference sequence). The CDR3 spells CASSQGRTSSYNEQFF. CDR3 nucleotides: TGTGCCAGCAGCCAAGGCCGGACTAGCTCCTACAATGAGCAGTTCTTC.

This clonotype was counted many times. The chain joins TRBV28 to TRBJ1-2, with a weak D call TRBD1 (6 bases). There are 14 residues in the CDR3. Germline V gene lookup returns CDR1 MDHEN and CDR2 SYDVKM. V was clipped by 6 bases and J by 6 bases, with 17 bases between them. The CDR3 DNA sequence: TGTGCCAGCAGCCCTACATGGCAGGGGAATGGCTACACCTTC. It yields the protein CASSPTWQGNGYTF.

This clonotype was found many times. This sequence joins TRBV5-1 and TRBJ1-1; TRBD1 agrees at 7 bases. The germline CDR1 and CDR2 sequences are SGHRS and YFSETQ. The CDR3 is made up of 15 amino acids. The junction had 12 bases not matched to a gene; V was cut back by 2 bases and J by 8 bases. The CDR3 DNA reads as TGCGCCAGCAGCTTCTCGGCCCCTGGGACAGAAGAAGCTTTCTTT. This sequence encodes CASSFSAPGTEEAFF.

Concerning this clonotype itself: This likely stems from a read error, as it lies one base from a far larger clone. This chain connects TRBV6-1 to TRBJ1-1; D not resolved. The CDR3 runs to 11 residues. Germline values: CDR1 MNHNS, CDR2 SASEGT. The CDR3 region is CATRRTDEPFF. DNA of the CDR3: TGTGCCACTCGAAGGACGGATGAACCTTTCTTT.

In this sample, this clonotype turned up a few times. The V gene is TRBV6-6, the J gene TRBJ2-1; weak D call: TRBD2 (6 bases). CDR3 size: 16 residues. V gave up 4 bases and J gave up 6 bases, with 19 bases separating them. Germline V gene data show CDR1 as MNHNY and CDR2 as SVGAGI (reference sequence). The DNA for the CDR3 is TGTGCCAGCAGTTCAAGGATTGGGGGAGGTGGCAATGAGCAGTTCTTC. This encodes CASSSRIGGGGNEQFF.

Ten or more counts support this clonotype. The gene calls are TRBV2 and TRBJ2-7, with D hard to call. CDR1 and CDR2 (germline): SNHLY, FYNNEI. The CDR3 is made up of 14 amino acids. Trimming stripped 5 bases from V and 3 bases from J, with 14 bases between. CDR3 bases: TGTGCCAGCAGTCCGGAGAACCGAGTCTACGAGCAGTACTTC. This codes for CASSPENRVYEQYF.

This clonotype was observed many times. The chain combines TRBV6-2 or TRBV6-3 with TRBJ2-7; tentatively, D is TRBD2 (6 bases). CDR1 is MNHEY, CDR2 SVGEGT, per germline. The CDR3 has 15 residues. V lost 2 bases to trimming and J lost 6 bases, with 17 bases between them. CDR3: CASSYDGLNPLEQYF. The CDR3 bases are TGTGCCAGCAGTTACGACGGACTAAATCCCCTCGAGCAGTACTTC.

Comments on this clonotype: A single base is all that separates this from a far larger clone, so a read error is likely. The chain combines TRBV19 with TRBJ2-7, with D hard to call. The germline V gene encodes CDR1 LNHDA and CDR2 SQIVND (reference sequence). This CDR3 spans 11 amino acids. The V gene lost 5 bases and the J gene lost 7 bases, with 9 bases spanning the gap. In DNA, the CDR3 is TGTGCCAGTAGTTCGATGGGTGAGCAGTACTTC. It translates to CASSSMGEQYF.

The J gene is TRBJ2-7, the V gene TRBV7-2; TRBD1 aligns across 7 bases. Per germline, CDR1 SGHTA and CDR2 FQGNSA. Trimming at V came to 5 bases and at J to 11 bases, leaving 12 bases not matched to a gene. The CDR3 sequence is 13 residues long. CDR3 protein: CASSPSSRQGEYF. In nucleotides, the CDR3 is TGTGCCAGCAGCCCTTCCTCCAGACAGGGAGAGTACTTC.

In this sample, this clonotype turned up many times. The V and J genes are TRBV20-1 and TRBJ2-3, with 10 positions matching TRBD2. V dropped 7 bases and J dropped 3; count of bases not matched to a gene: 10. Per the germline V gene, CDR1 is DFQATT and CDR2 is SNEGSKA (reference sequence). CDR3 size: 15 residues. CDR3 loop: CSVPSPGLATDTQYF. The CDR3 nucleotides read TGCAGTGTCCCGAGTCCGGGACTAGCGACAGATACGCAGTATTTT.

This clonotype occurred many times. This chain links TRBV2 with TRBJ1-2, with D maybe TRBD1 (5 bases). The germline V gene encodes CDR1 SNHLY and CDR2 FYNNEI. This CDR3 region has 14 residues. V was pared by 5 bases and J by 4 bases, with 14 bases between. CDR3 in amino acids: CASSLLGAAYGYTF. The CDR3 nucleotides read TGTGCCAGCAGTCTCCTCGGGGCTGCCTATGGCTACACCTTC.

This clonotype was seen ten or more times. This rearrangement joins TRBV20-1 to TRBJ1-1, with D hard to call. Trimming left V 3 bases short and J 2 bases short, with 7 bases between. Germline values: CDR1 DFQATT, CDR2 SNEGSKA (reference sequence). The CDR3 is made up of 12 amino acids. DNA of the CDR3: TGCAGTGCTAGTCCCACTAACACTGAAGCTTTCTTT. It yields the protein CSASPTNTEAFF.

Only a few counts were recorded for this clonotype. This chain links TRBV7-2 with TRBJ1-4; no firm D call. There are 16 residues in the CDR3. V was pared by 5 bases and J by 8 bases, with 21 bases between. Germline V gene lookup returns CDR1 SGHTA and CDR2 FQGNSA. This CDR3 is CASSHERLRNSEKLFF. The CDR3, as DNA: TGTGCCAGCAGCCACGAACGATTGAGAAACAGCGAAAAACTGTTTTTT.

A few counts support this clonotype. The rearrangement uses TRBV28 and TRBJ2-3, with a possible D match to TRBD2 (5 bases). The CDR3 sequence is 16 residues long. V lost 8 bases, J lost 5 bases, and 23 bases lay in between. Germline lookup yields CDR1 MDHEN and CDR2 SYDVKM. CDR3 bases: TGTGCCAGCTCTAAGGTCGGAGAGGGTTACCAAGATACGCAGTATTTT. Translated, it gives CASSKVGEGYQDTQYF.

CDR3 coding DNA: TGTGCCAGCAGCCCCGGGACTAGCGGGTCCCAAGAGACCCAGTACTTC. Its translation is CASSPGTSGSQETQYF. This chain links TRBV9 with TRBJ2-5; 12 bases align to TRBD2. CDR3 length equals 16 residues. The V and J ends lost 4 bases and 1 base, in that order; junction bases with no gene match: 5. Germline V lookup: CDR1 SGDLS, CDR2 YYNGEE.

In its sample, this clonotype was seen many times. The CDR3 bases are TGCGCCAGCAGCTTGTTCGGGCCGGGTATAGAGACCCAGTACTTC. It encodes CASSLFGPGIETQYF. V is TRBV5-1 and J is TRBJ2-5; D gene uncertain. The V gene lost 1 base and the J gene lost 4 bases, with 14 bases spanning the gap. Germline values: CDR1 SGHRS, CDR2 YFSETQ. The CDR3 extends over 15 amino acids.

This clonotype was counted ten times or more. The chain recombines TRBV29-1 with TRBJ2-5, with 13 bases fitting TRBD2. CDR1 SQVTM and CDR2 ANQGSEA come from the germline V gene. V shed 7 bases, J shed 6 bases, and the junction held 5 bases outside the gene matches. CDR3 size: 13 residues. The CDR3 sequence is CSGWTSGRKTQYF. In DNA form, the CDR3 reads TGCAGCGGGTGGACTAGCGGGAGAAAGACCCAGTACTTC.